What follows are 27 T cell receptor beta chains derived from one specimen sequenced in a study of naive and memory T cell subsets. The beta constant-region primer was an equimolar mix of two oligonucleotides covering TRBC1 and TRBC2. TCRdb reprocessed the UMI-ligation and nested PCR reads via MiXCR and lists one record per CDR3 protein. Of tens of thousands of distinct CDR3 sequences detected, 13% appear once; the ten largest clones hold around 21%. Sequencing was performed on effector memory CD4+ T cells from blood. Stated subset: effector memory, CD45RA- CD27-. Receptors originate from a human donor in good health.

Many counts were recorded for this clonotype. The J gene is TRBJ2-3, the V gene TRBV27; the D is unclear. The CDR3 spans 13 residues. V was cut by 9 bases and J by 7 bases, with 17 bases left in between. Germline values: CDR1 MNHEY, CDR2 SMNVEV (reference sequence). The DNA of the CDR3 is TGTGCCAGTTGGACCCGAAGTACGTATACGCAGTATTTT. Residues: CASWTRSTYTQYF.

This clonotype has just a few counts. This rearrangement joins TRBV29-1 to TRBJ2-7, with D uncertain. The ends were cut back, 4 bases at V and 6 bases at J, with 19 bases in the middle. CDR1 is SQVTM and CDR2 is ANQGSEA in the germline V gene. This CDR3 has 14 amino acids. The CDR3: CSVAYQLDQSEQYF. The CDR3 DNA reads as TGCAGCGTTGCGTATCAGCTCGATCAGTCCGAGCAGTACTTC.

Only a few counts were recorded for this clonotype. V and J are TRBV28 and TRBJ2-5, with 7 positions matching TRBD1. CDR3 length: 13 residues. Unmatched junction bases numbered 4, after V lost 9 bases and J lost 0 bases. The V gene's germline CDR1 is MDHEN and CDR2 SYDVKM. The CDR3 coding sequence is TGTGCCAGTTTGGACAGGAACCAAGAGACCCAGTACTTC. This gives the protein CASLDRNQETQYF. Looking up the rest from reference TRBV28 and TRBJ2-5 gives the full variable domain: DVKVTQSSRYLVKRTGEKVFLECVQDMDHENMFWYRQDPGLGLRLIYFSYDVKMKEKGDIPEGYSVSREKKERFSLILESASTNQTSMYLCASLDRNQETQYFGPGTRLLVL.

J is TRBJ2-3 and V is TRBV28, with TRBD2 matching over 10 bases. The CDR3 length is 19 residues. Losses at the gene ends were 0 bases for V and 3 bases for J; bases not matched to a gene: 12. CDR1 is MDHEN, CDR2 SYDVKM, per germline. Written as DNA, the CDR3 is TGTGCCAGCAGTTTATGGGGGTCCGGACTAGCGGAAGAGACAGATACGCAGTATTTT. It translates to CASSLWGSGLAEETDTQYF.

This chain joins TRBV20-1 and TRBJ1-2; D might be TRBD1 (5 bases). V was trimmed by 0 bases and J by 2 bases, leaving 7 bases between them. The CDR3 is 13 amino acids. Per the germline V gene, CDR1 is DFQATT and CDR2 is SNEGSKA (reference sequence). The CDR3, as DNA: TGCAGTGCTAGAGAGGGACTAAACTATGGCTACACCTTC. It yields the protein CSAREGLNYGYTF.

This clonotype was seen more than once but under ten times. The gene calls are TRBV18 and TRBJ2-7; possible D gene TRBD1, 6 bases. V dropped 5 bases and J dropped 4 bases, with 12 bases sitting between them. The CDR3 covers 13 residues. Germline V lookup: CDR1 KGHSH, CDR2 LQKENI. Here the CDR3 DNA reads TGTGCCAGCTCAATGGGGGCTGGGTACGAGCAGTACTTC. It encodes CASSMGAGYEQYF.

This clonotype came up a few times. The chain uses TRBV19 and TRBJ1-2, with 11 bases aligning to TRBD1. V lost 5 bases, J lost 4 bases, and 9 bases stayed unmatched. CDR1 LNHDA and CDR2 SQIVND come from the germline V gene (reference sequence). The length of the CDR3 is 16 residues. This CDR3 is CASSLGQGDGIYGYTF. The CDR3 DNA is TGTGCCAGTAGTTTGGGACAGGGGGACGGAATCTATGGCTACACCTTC.

This chain connects TRBV20-1 to TRBJ2-1, with a tentative D call TRBD2 (6 bases). This CDR3 spans 15 amino acids. CDR1 is DFQATT, CDR2 SNEGSKA, per germline (reference sequence). Trimming removed 4 bases at V and 0 bases at J, with 13 bases between. CDR3 in DNA: TGCAGTGCTACCCGGGACTGGAGCTCCTACAATGAGCAGTTCTTC. Protein product: CSATRDWSSYNEQFF.

The chain has TRBV18 and TRBJ1-1, with D possibly TRBD1 on 6 matching bases. Trimming stripped 3 bases from V and 4 bases from J, with 15 bases between. This CDR3 comprises 15 residues. The germline CDR1 and CDR2 sequences are KGHSH and LQKENI. Here the CDR3 DNA reads TGTGCCAGCTCACCCGGCGGGGGGCGGGCCACTGAAGCTTTCTTT. Its translation is CASSPGGGRATEAFF.

This clonotype was seen a handful of times. This chain uses TRBV14 with TRBJ1-1, with a tentative D call TRBD1 (5 bases). V was pared by 2 bases and J by 0 bases, with 19 bases between. This CDR3 is built from 18 residues. Germline V lookup: CDR1 SGHDN, CDR2 FVKESK. This CDR3 reads CASSQYWVRGRLNTEAFF. In DNA form, the CDR3 reads TGTGCCAGCAGCCAATATTGGGTTCGGGGCAGGCTGAACACTGAAGCTTTCTTT. Supplemented by reference TRBV14 and TRBJ1-1, the full variable domain reads EAGVTQFPSHSVIEKGQTVTLRCDPISGHDNLYWYRRVMGKEIKFLLHFVKESKQDESGMPNNRFLAERTGGTYSTLKVQPAELEDSGVYFCASSQYWVRGRLNTEAFFGQGTRLTVV.

The chain carries TRBV11-2 and TRBJ2-6; a weak D match, TRBD2 (6 bases). Trimming took off 1 base at V and 2 bases at J, with 6 bases between the two ends. The CDR3 length is 15 residues. Germline V CDR1 and CDR2: SGHAT, FQNNGV. The CDR3 loop reads CASSLGRAGANVLTF. In DNA, the CDR3 is TGTGCCAGCAGCTTAGGGAGGGCTGGGGCCAACGTCCTGACTTTC.

This clonotype appeared many times. This sequence joins TRBV6-1 and TRBJ2-1; D assignment may be TRBD1 or TRBD2 (5 bases each). The V gene's germline CDR1 is MNHNS and CDR2 SASEGT. Trimming shortened V by 7 bases and J by 8 bases, and 15 bases separated the two germline ends. The CDR3 sequence is 13 residues long. CDR3 residues: CASTRTMGDEQFF. In DNA, the CDR3 is TGTGCCAGCACCCGGACAATGGGGGATGAGCAGTTCTTC.

This clonotype was counted many times. This rearrangement joins TRBV5-1 to TRBJ2-1; TRBD1 matches 9 bases. CDR1 and CDR2 from the germline V gene are SGHRS and YFSETQ. CDR3 length: 15 residues. The J segment lost 4 bases and the V segment lost 2 bases, leaving 4 bases of the junction unmatched. This CDR3 is CASSLPGTGYNEQFF. DNA of the CDR3: TGCGCCAGCAGCTTACCCGGGACAGGGTACAATGAGCAGTTCTTC.

J is TRBJ1-2 and V is TRBV4-1; 11 bases are shared with TRBD1. The CDR3 loop spans 17 amino acids. From germline, CDR1 is MGHRA and CDR2 YSYEKL. Unmatched junction bases numbered 13, after V lost 2 bases and J lost 8 bases. Written as DNA, the CDR3 is TGCGCCAGCAGCCAACGAATTGGAGGACAGGGGGCTCGGGGCTACACCTTC. This encodes CASSQRIGGQGARGYTF.

The V gene is TRBV7-3, the J gene TRBJ1-1; 12 bases are shared with TRBD1. V was clipped by 5 bases and J by 6 bases; unmatched bases: 13. This CDR3 comprises 17 residues. Germline V gives CDR1 SGHTA, CDR2 FQGTGA. For the CDR3, the DNA is TGTGCCAGCAGCCCAGTCCGGGACAGGGGGCTTAACCCTGAAGCTTTCTTT. It is translated as CASSPVRDRGLNPEAFF.

This clonotype was seen at least ten times. This chain joins TRBV29-1 and TRBJ2-1, with 10 bases matching TRBD2. Germline V gene sequence: CDR1 SQVTM, CDR2 ANQGSEA. V was pared by 7 bases and J by 5 bases, with 11 bases of the junction left unmatched. CDR3 length: 15 residues. The CDR3 protein is CSAGLGTSANNEQFF. The CDR3 nucleotides are TGCAGCGCCGGCCTCGGGACTAGCGCAAACAATGAGCAGTTCTTC.

There are many counts of this clonotype. V gene TRBV5-1 combines with J gene TRBJ2-7; 8 nucleotides align to TRBD2. CDR3 length: 14 amino acids. CDR1 SGHRS and CDR2 YFSETQ come from the germline V gene. V lost 2 bases, J lost 3 bases, and 4 bases stayed unmatched. The CDR3 coding sequence is TGCGCCAGCAGCTTAGCGGGAGACATCTACGAGCAGTACTTC. Translating it yields CASSLAGDIYEQYF.

This clonotype has ten or more counts. This rearrangement joins TRBV10-3 to TRBJ2-3; a weak D match, TRBD1 (6 bases). The CDR3 is 13 residues long. CDR1 is ENHRY and CDR2 is SYGVKD in the germline V gene. Between the trimmed V and J ends, which lost 9 bases and 5 bases, there was a span of 15 bases. CDR3: CAMGARDKDTQYF. CDR3 sequence (DNA): TGTGCCATGGGGGCCAGAGATAAAGATACGCAGTATTTT.

Judged by abundance, this clonotype is medium-sized. This chain joins TRBV4-2 and TRBJ2-7; tentatively, D is TRBD2 (6 bases). Germline V CDR1 and CDR2: LGHNA, YNFKEQ. The length of the CDR3 is 16 residues. The V end lost 1 base, the J end lost 2 bases, and 15 bases lay between the germline ends. CDR3 DNA sequence: TGTGCCAGCAGCCAAGCCCTTGGGACTGCCGCCTACGAGCAGTACTTC. It translates to CASSQALGTAAYEQYF.

The chain has TRBV28 and TRBJ2-5; tentatively, D is TRBD1 (6 bases). The ends were cut back, 5 bases at V and 6 bases at J, with 16 bases in the middle. Germline V gene lookup returns CDR1 MDHEN and CDR2 SYDVKM. The CDR3 runs 14 residues. CDR3 sequence (DNA): TGTGCCAGCAGTGTAGGGGGAATGGCGAAGACCCAGTACTTC. Its translation: CASSVGGMAKTQYF. The full variable domain, its missing parts supplied by reference TRBV28 and TRBJ2-5, is DVKVTQSSRYLVKRTGEKVFLECVQDMDHENMFWYRQDPGLGLRLIYFSYDVKMKEKGDIPEGYSVSREKKERFSLILESASTNQTSMYLCASSVGGMAKTQYFGPGTRLLVL.

This clonotype was seen many times. The J gene is TRBJ2-7, the V gene TRBV7-6; 9 bases are a match to TRBD2. V was clipped by 7 bases and J by 5 bases; unmatched bases: 9. The germline CDR1 and CDR2 sequences are SGHVS and FNYEAQ. The CDR3 is 14 residues long. The CDR3 region is CASTEIAGVNEQYF. CDR3 nucleotide sequence: TGTGCCAGCACCGAAATAGCGGGAGTGAACGAGCAGTACTTC.

This clonotype was recorded at least ten times. The chain recombines TRBV29-1 with TRBJ2-1; perhaps TRBD2 as D (6 bases). Between the trimmed V and J ends, which lost 5 bases and 11 bases, there was a span of 16 bases. The germline V gene encodes CDR1 SQVTM and CDR2 ANQGSEA. The CDR3 spans 12 residues. CDR3 region: CSVRSLGGKQFF. CDR3 nucleotide sequence: TGCAGCGTTCGGTCTCTGGGGGGAAAGCAGTTCTTC.

J is TRBJ2-1 and V is TRBV24-1; 11 nucleotides align to TRBD2. Germline trimming cut 4 bases from V and 5 bases from J; bases unmatched to any gene: 12. The CDR3 consists of 18 residues. Germline V lookup: CDR1 KGHDR, CDR2 SFDVKD. The CDR3: CATSDPAPLAGVHNEQFF. CDR3 DNA sequence: TGTGCCACCAGTGACCCCGCACCACTAGCGGGAGTCCACAATGAGCAGTTCTTC.

This clonotype was detected many times. The chain combines TRBV10-2 with TRBJ2-5; 10 bases fit TRBD2. The CDR3 runs 13 residues. J lost 9 bases, V lost 5 bases, and 6 bases had no gene match. Germline CDR1 and CDR2: WSHSY and SAAADI. CDR3 DNA: TGCGCCAGCAGTCCGACTAGCGGGTGGGCCCAGTACTTC. It yields the protein CASSPTSGWAQYF.

This clonotype has a count of ten or more. This chain connects TRBV29-1 to TRBJ2-3; D is ambiguous. This CDR3 has 14 amino acids. V was shortened by 7 bases and J by 1 base, with 15 bases between the two germline ends. CDR1 is SQVTM, CDR2 ANQGSEA, per germline. CDR3 in amino acids: CSAKGSHGTDTQYF. The CDR3, as DNA: TGCAGCGCAAAGGGTAGCCATGGCACAGATACGCAGTATTTT.

The chain carries TRBV5-1 and TRBJ1-2, with D possibly being TRBD1 (5 bases). V lost 0 bases and J 3 bases, leaving 15 bases between the germline ends. The CDR3 is made up of 16 amino acids. Per germline, CDR1 SGHRS and CDR2 YFSETQ. CDR3 amino acids: CASSLDGAGLDYGYTF. In DNA, the CDR3 is TGCGCCAGCAGCTTGGACGGGGCAGGGCTGGACTATGGCTACACCTTC.

J is TRBJ2-3 and V is TRBV20-1, with D uncertain. The V and J ends lost 6 bases and 1 base respectively, with 8 bases between them. The CDR3 has 12 residues. Germline CDR1 and CDR2: DFQATT and SNEGSKA (reference sequence). The CDR3 coding sequence is TGCAGTGCCCGACCAGGCACAGATACGCAGTATTTT. Translated, it gives CSARPGTDTQYF.